Listed below are T cell receptor beta chains from one sample, sequenced in a study of T-cell reconstitution after alpha-beta-depleted transplantation in children. A single record per CDR3 protein comes from TCRdb applying MiXCR to the PCR reads. The data show approximately 420,000 distinct CDR3 sequences, with approximately 11% seen just once and about 5% held by the top ten. The material was PBMCs from the stem cell graft donor, obtained from the stem cell graft. The receptors were sampled from a human donor who donated a stem cell graft to a child with acute myeloid leukemia. The CDR3 runs from the conserved cysteine through the conserved F or W. The D gene is left open where the match is weak.

V gene: TRBV4-2
J gene: TRBJ2-5
D gene: .
CDR3 protein: CASSQVSGRQTQYF

V gene: TRBV20-1
J gene: TRBJ1-2
D gene: TRBD1
CDR3 protein: CSAKKTGGNYGYTF

V gene: TRBV20-1
J gene: TRBJ1-2
D gene: .
CDR3 protein: CSANDGGVGGYTF

V gene: TRBV20-1
J gene: TRBJ2-5
D gene: .
CDR3 protein: CSATGTLAGETQYF

V gene: TRBV6-2/TRBV6-3
J gene: TRBJ2-7
D gene: TRBD1
CDR3 protein: CASSHTGGRNYEQYF

V gene: TRBV30
J gene: TRBJ1-3
D gene: .
CDR3 protein: CAWSVSHSGNTIYF

V gene: TRBV18
J gene: TRBJ2-7
D gene: .
CDR3 protein: CASSTDNYEQYF

V gene: TRBV29-1
J gene: TRBJ2-5
D gene: .
CDR3 protein: CSVEEGGKETQYF

V gene: TRBV6-2/TRBV6-3
J gene: TRBJ2-7
D gene: .
CDR3 protein: CASSYSIGGTSYEQYF

V gene: TRBV12-3/TRBV12-4
J gene: TRBJ2-1
D gene: .
CDR3 protein: CASSLNRWNEQFF

V gene: TRBV29-1
J gene: TRBJ1-2
D gene: .
CDR3 protein: CSVEDPAGDAYTF

V gene: TRBV10-3
J gene: TRBJ2-5
D gene: TRBD1
CDR3 protein: CAISGPGGQTFAETQYF

V gene: TRBV2
J gene: TRBJ2-1
D gene: .
CDR3 protein: CASSESSARSEQFF

V gene: TRBV7-9
J gene: TRBJ1-2
D gene: .
CDR3 protein: CASSAGIDSWSGYGYTF

V gene: TRBV5-1
J gene: TRBJ2-1
D gene: TRBD2
CDR3 protein: CASSLHVASGEQYEQFF

V gene: TRBV20-1
J gene: TRBJ2-3
D gene: TRBD2
CDR3 protein: CSAARAGLAGEYF